This entry lists 9 T cell receptor beta chains sequenced from one sample in a study of T cell responses to AZD1222 COVID-19 vaccine. Produced via immunoSEQ multiplex PCR; TCRdb's table is partial and in-frame only. The sample lists approximately 30,000 clones; 85% to 90% were seen once. Sequenced here: peripheral blood, sampled 28 days after the second AZD1222 dose. Receptors were obtained from an adult who received the AZD1222 COVID-19 vaccine.

The gene calls are TRBV3-1 (or the pseudogene TRBV3-2) and TRBJ1-1, with D hard to call. Germline assignment: CDR1 LGHDT and CDR2 YNNKEL (reference sequence). The CDR3 consists of 14 residues. V was cut by 6 bases and J by 5 bases, with 16 bases left in between. CDR3 sequence (DNA): TGTGCCAGCAGTCGAGTCCTAGGTTGGACTGAAGCTTTCTTT. Translation gives CASSRVLGWTEAFF.

The chain carries TRBV11-2 and TRBJ2-2; 8 nucleotides align to TRBD2. V lost 3 bases and J lost 7; bases outside the gene matches: 1. The CDR3 is 13 residues long. CDR1 and CDR2 (germline): SGHAT, FQNNGV. CDR3 DNA sequence: TGTGCCAGCAGCTTGGCGGGGGGCGGGGAGCTGTTTTTT. Translation: CASSLAGGGELFF.

V gene TRBV28 combines with J gene TRBJ1-3; 10 bases align to TRBD1. The CDR3 spans 17 residues. The trim removed 6 bases at V and 1 base at J, leaving 9 bases unmatched. Germline assignment: CDR1 MDHEN and CDR2 SYDVKM. The CDR3, as DNA: TGTGCCAGCAGACCCTACCGGGACAGGGGTTCTGGAAACACCATATATTTT. This sequence encodes CASRPYRDRGSGNTIYF.

This rearrangement joins TRBV25-1 to TRBJ1-4, with D tentatively TRBD1 (5 bases). Germline CDR1 and CDR2: MGHDK and SYGVNS. There are 14 residues in the CDR3. V lost 5 bases and J lost 10, with 17 bases in between. CDR3: CASSRRAEEGKLFF. In DNA form, the CDR3 reads TGTGCCAGCAGTCGCAGGGCGGAAGAAGGAAAACTGTTTTTT.

The chain couples TRBV19 to TRBJ1-4; D gene ambiguous. V lost 7 bases, J lost 1 base, and 19 bases lay in between. CDR3 size: 17 residues. The germline gives CDR1 LNHDA, CDR2 SQIVND (reference sequence). In DNA form, the CDR3 reads TGTGCCAGTAACCCGAGTGGGTCTTGGGGAACTAATGAAAAACTGTTTTTT. Its protein is CASNPSGSWGTNEKLFF.

The chain links TRBV19 to TRBJ1-3; D call uncertain. The germline gives CDR1 LNHDA, CDR2 SQIVND (reference sequence). V lost 3 bases to trimming and J lost 4 bases, with 7 bases between them. This CDR3 spans 13 amino acids. The CDR3 loop reads CASSIGPGNTIYF. The CDR3 DNA sequence: TGTGCCAGTAGTATCGGCCCCGGAAACACCATATATTTT. Complete variable domain (other parts from reference TRBV19 and TRBJ1-3): DGGITQSPKYLFRKEGQNVTLSCEQNLNHDAMYWYRQDPGQGLRLIYYSQIVNDFQKGDIAEGYSVSREKKESFPLTVTSAQKNPTAFYLCASSIGPGNTIYFGEGSWLTVV.

V is TRBV7-8 and J is TRBJ1-2, with 9 nucleotides matching TRBD1. V gave up 5 bases and J gave up 3 bases; unmatched junction bases: 7. The CDR3 totals 15 residues. Per germline, CDR1 SGHVS and CDR2 FQNEAQ. The CDR3 loop is CASSRITGGDYGYTF. The CDR3 DNA follows: TGTGCCAGCAGCCGTATTACAGGGGGCGACTATGGCTACACCTTC.

This chain connects TRBV6-5 to TRBJ2-3; D is perhaps TRBD1 (6 bases). The V gene's germline CDR1 is MNHEY and CDR2 SVGAGI. The V end was cut by 6 bases, the J end by 2 bases, with 15 bases between. CDR3 length: 15 amino acids. The chain's CDR3 is CASRGTSLATDTQYF. CDR3 nucleotide sequence: TGTGCCAGCAGAGGGACATCTCTTGCCACAGATACGCAGTATTTT.

V and J are TRBV10-3 and TRBJ2-5; unclear D gene. Per germline, CDR1 ENHRY and CDR2 SYGVKD. V dropped 4 bases and J dropped 4 bases, with 13 bases sitting between them. There are 14 residues in the CDR3. Here the CDR3 reads CAISASDPRETQYF. The CDR3 nucleotides read TGTGCCATCAGTGCCTCGGACCCACGAGAGACCCAGTACTTC.